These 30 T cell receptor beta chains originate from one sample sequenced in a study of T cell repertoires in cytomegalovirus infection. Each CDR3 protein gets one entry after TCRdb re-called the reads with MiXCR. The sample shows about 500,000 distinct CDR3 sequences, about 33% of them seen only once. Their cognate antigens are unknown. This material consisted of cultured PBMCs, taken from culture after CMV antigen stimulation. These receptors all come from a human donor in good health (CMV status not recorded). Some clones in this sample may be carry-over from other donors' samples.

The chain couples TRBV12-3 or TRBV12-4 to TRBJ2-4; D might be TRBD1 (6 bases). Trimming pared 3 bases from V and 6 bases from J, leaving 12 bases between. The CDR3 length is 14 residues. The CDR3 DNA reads TGTGCCAGCAGTTTCGGGACACTAGGAAACATTCAGTACTTC. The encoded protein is CASSFGTLGNIQYF.

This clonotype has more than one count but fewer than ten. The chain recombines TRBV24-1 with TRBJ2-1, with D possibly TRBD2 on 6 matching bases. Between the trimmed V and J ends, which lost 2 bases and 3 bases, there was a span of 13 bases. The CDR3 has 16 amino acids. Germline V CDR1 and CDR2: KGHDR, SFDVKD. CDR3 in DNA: TGTGCCACCAGTGATTATGATCGGGGGTACTACAATGAGCAGTTCTTC. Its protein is CATSDYDRGYYNEQFF.

The CDR3 protein is CASSFHFTSRTDTQYF. The CDR3 bases are TGTGCCAGCAGCTTCCACTTCACATCCCGCACAGATACGCAGTATTTT. The chain employs TRBV5-6 and TRBJ2-3; D call uncertain. This CDR3 region has 16 residues. Germline CDR1 reads SGHDT; CDR2 reads YYEEEE. V shed 2 bases and J shed 1 base, with 14 bases lying between them.

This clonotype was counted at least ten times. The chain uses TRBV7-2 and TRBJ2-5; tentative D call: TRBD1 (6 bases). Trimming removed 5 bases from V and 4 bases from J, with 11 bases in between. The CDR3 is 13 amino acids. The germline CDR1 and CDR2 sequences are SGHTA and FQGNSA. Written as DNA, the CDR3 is TGTGCCAGCAGCCTTGCCAGGGGAGAGACCCAGTACTTC. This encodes CASSLARGETQYF.

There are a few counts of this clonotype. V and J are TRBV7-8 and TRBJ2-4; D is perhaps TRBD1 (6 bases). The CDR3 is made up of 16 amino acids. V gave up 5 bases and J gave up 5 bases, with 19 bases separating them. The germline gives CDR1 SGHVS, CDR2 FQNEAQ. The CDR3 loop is CASSLLRGKNQNIQYF. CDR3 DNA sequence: TGTGCCAGCAGCCTTCTTAGGGGGAAGAATCAAAACATTCAGTACTTC.

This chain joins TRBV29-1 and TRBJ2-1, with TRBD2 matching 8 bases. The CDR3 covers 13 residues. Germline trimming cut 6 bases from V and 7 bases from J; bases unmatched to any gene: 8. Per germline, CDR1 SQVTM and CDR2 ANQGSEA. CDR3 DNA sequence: TGCAGCGTCCGGGACACGGGGGGGAATGAGCAGTTCTTC. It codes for CSVRDTGGNEQFF.

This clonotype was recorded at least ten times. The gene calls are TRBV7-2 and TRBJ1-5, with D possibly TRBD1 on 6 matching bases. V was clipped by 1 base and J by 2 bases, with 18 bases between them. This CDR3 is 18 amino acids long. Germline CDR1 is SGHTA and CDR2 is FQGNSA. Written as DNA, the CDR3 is TGTGCCAGCAGCTTAGTTCCCAACAGGGCAGGGGGCAATCAGCCCCAGCATTTT. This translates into CASSLVPNRAGGNQPQHF.

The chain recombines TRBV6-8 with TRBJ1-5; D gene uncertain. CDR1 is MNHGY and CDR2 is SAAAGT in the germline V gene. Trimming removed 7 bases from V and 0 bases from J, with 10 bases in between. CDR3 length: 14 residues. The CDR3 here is CASNLRGSNQPQHF. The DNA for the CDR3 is TGTGCCAGCAACCTACGGGGTAGCAATCAGCCCCAGCATTTT.

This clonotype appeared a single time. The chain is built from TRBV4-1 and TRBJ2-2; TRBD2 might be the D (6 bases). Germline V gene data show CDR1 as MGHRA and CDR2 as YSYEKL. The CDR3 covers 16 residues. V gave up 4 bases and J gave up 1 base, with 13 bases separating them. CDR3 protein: CASSRNSGLNTGELFF. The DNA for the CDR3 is TGCGCCAGCAGCCGAAATAGCGGTTTGAACACCGGGGAGCTGTTTTTT.

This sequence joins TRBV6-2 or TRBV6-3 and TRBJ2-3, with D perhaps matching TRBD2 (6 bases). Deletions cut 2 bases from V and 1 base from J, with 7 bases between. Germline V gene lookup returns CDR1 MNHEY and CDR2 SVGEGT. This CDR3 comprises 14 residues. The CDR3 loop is CASSYGEGTDTQYF. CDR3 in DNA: TGTGCCAGCAGTTACGGGGAGGGCACAGATACGCAGTATTTT.

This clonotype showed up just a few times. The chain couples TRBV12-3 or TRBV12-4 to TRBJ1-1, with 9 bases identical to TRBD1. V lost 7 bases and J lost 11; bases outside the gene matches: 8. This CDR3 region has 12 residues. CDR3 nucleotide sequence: TGTGCCAGCAATTCACAGGGGGCCAGGGCTTTCTTT. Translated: CASNSQGARAFF.

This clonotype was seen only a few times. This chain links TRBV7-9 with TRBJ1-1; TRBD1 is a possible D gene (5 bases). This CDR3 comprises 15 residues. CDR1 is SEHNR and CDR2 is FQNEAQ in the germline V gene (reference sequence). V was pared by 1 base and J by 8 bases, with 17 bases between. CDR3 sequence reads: CASSLGDSPAWEAFF. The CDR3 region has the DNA TGTGCCAGCAGCTTAGGCGACAGCCCAGCGTGGGAAGCTTTCTTT.

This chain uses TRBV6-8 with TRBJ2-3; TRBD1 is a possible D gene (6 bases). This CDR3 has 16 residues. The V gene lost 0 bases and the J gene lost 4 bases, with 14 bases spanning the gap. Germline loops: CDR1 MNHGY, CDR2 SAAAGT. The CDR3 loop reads CASSYSRTAGADTQYF. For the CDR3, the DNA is TGTGCCAGCAGTTACTCCCGGACAGCAGGTGCAGATACGCAGTATTTT.

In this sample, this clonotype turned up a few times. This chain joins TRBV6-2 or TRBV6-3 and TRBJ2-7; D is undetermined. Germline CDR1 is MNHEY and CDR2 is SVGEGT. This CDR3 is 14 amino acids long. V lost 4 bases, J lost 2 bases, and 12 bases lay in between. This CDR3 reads CASSWQGFTYEQYF. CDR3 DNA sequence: TGTGCCAGCAGTTGGCAAGGATTTACCTACGAGCAGTACTTC.

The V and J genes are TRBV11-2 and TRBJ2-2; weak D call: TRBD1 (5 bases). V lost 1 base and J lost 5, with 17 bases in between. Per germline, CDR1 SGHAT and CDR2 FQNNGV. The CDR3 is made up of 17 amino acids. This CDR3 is CASSLAPFGAETGELFF. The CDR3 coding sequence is TGTGCCAGCAGCTTAGCCCCCTTTGGGGCTGAGACCGGGGAGCTGTTTTTT.

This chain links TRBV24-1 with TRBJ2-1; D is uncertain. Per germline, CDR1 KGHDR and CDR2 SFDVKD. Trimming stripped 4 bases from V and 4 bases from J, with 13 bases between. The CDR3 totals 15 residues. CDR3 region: CATSDPGPIYNEQFF. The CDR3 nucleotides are TGTGCCACCAGTGACCCCGGGCCAATTTACAATGAGCAGTTCTTC.

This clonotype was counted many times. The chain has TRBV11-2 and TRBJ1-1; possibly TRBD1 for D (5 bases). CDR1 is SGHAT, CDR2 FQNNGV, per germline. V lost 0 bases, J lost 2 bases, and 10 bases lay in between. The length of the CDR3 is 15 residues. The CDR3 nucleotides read TGTGCCAGCAGCTTAGAACCAACAGGAAACACTGAAGCTTTCTTT. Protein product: CASSLEPTGNTEAFF.

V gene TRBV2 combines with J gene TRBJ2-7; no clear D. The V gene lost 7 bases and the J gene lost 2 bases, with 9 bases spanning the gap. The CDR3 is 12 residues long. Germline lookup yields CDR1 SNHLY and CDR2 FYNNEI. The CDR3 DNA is TGTGCCAGCAAGGGCCGAGCCTACGAGCAGTACTTC. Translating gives CASKGRAYEQYF. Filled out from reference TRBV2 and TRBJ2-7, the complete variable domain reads EPEVTQTPSHQVTQMGQEVILRCVPISNHLYFYWYRQILGQKVEFLVSFYNNEISEKSEIFDDQFSVERPDGSNFTLKIRSTKLEDSAMYFCASKGRAYEQYFGPGTRLTVT.

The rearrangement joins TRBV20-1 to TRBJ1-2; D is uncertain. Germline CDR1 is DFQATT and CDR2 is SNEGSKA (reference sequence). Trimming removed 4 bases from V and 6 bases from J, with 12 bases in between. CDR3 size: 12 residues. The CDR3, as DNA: TGCAGTGCTACGAGCCGGGGTAATGGCTACACCTTC. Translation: CSATSRGNGYTF.

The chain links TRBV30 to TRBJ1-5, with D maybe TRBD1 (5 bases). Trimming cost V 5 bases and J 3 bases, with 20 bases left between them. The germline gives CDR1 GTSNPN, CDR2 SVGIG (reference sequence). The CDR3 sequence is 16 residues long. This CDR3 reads CAWGKRGFPHNQPQHF. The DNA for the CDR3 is TGTGCCTGGGGAAAACGGGGGTTTCCCCACAATCAGCCCCAGCATTTT.

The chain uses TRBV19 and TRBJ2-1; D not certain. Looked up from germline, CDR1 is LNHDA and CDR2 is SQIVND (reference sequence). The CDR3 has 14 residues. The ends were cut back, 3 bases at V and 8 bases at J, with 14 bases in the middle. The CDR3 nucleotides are TGTGCCAGTAGTATCGGCTCCCCGGTCGATGAGCAGTTCTTC. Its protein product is CASSIGSPVDEQFF.

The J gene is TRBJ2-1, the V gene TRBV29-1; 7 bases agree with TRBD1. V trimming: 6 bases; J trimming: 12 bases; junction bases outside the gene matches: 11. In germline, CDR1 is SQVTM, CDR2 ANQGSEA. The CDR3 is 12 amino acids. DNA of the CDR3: TGCAGCGTAACCCACCAGGGGGTCTGGCAGTTCTTC. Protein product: CSVTHQGVWQFF.

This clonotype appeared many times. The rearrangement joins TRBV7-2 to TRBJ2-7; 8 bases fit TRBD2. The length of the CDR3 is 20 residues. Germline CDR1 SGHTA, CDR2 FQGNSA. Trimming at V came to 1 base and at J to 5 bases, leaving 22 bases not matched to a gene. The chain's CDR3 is CASSLDIWGPLREGENEQYF. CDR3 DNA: TGTGCCAGCAGCTTAGATATTTGGGGTCCCTTACGGGAGGGAGAAAACGAGCAGTACTTC.

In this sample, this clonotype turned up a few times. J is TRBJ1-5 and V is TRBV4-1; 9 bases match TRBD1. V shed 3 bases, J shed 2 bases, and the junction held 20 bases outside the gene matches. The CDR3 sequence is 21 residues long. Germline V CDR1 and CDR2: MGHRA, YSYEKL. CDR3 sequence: CASSHVWDGTGYLVGNQPQHF. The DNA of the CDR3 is TGCGCCAGCAGCCACGTATGGGACGGGACAGGGTATTTGGTGGGCAATCAGCCCCAGCATTTT.

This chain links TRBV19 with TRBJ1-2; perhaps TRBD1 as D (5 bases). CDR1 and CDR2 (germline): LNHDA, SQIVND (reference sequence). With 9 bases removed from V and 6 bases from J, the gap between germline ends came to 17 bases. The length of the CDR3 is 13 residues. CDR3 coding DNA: TGTGCCAGCACGGGTAGGGGTTGGGATGGCTACACCTTC. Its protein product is CASTGRGWDGYTF.

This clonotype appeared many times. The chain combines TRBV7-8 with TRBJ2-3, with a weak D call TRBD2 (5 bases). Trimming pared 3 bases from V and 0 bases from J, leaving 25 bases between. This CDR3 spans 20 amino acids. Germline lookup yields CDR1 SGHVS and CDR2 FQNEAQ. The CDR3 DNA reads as TGTGCCAGCAGCTTTTGGTCGGGGAAAATTGAGCCGATTAGCACAGATACGCAGTATTTT. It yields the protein CASSFWSGKIEPISTDTQYF.

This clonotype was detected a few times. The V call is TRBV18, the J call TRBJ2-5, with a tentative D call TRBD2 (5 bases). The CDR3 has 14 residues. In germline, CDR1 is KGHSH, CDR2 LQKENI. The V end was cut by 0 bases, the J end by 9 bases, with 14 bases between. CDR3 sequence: CASSPPSTSRSQYF. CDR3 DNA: TGTGCCAGCTCACCACCTAGCACTAGTCGGTCCCAGTACTTC.

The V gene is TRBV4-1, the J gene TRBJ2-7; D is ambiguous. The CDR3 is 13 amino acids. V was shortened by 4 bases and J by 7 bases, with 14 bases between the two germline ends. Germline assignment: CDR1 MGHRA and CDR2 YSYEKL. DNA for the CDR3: TGCGCCAGCAGCCTACGTCTTGGGATTGAGCAGTACTTC. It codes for CASSLRLGIEQYF.

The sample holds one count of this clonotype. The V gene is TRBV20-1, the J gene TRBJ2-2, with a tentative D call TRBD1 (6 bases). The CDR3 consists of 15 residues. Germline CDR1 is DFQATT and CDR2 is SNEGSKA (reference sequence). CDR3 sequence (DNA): TGCAGCGCACTCTCCGGGACAAAGAACACCGGGGAGCTGTTTTTT. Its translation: CSALSGTKNTGELFF.

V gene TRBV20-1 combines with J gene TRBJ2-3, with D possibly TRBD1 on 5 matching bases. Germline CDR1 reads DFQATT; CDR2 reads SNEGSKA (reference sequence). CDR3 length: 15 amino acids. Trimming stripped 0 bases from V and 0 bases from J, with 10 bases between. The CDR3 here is CSARDATASTDTQYF. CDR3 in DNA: TGCAGTGCTAGAGATGCGACAGCTAGCACAGATACGCAGTATTTT.